This entry features one T cell receptor (beta chain) sequence. What it binds is unknown. This sample is drawn from a study of T-cell memory formation after mild COVID-19. Each CDR3 protein is one row after TCRdb ran MiXCR on the 5' RACE reads. The sample consists of 90,000 to 120,000 distinct CDR3 sequences, approximately 15% of them appearing once. Findings and caveats of the study: Researchers report contracting CD4+ clones mostly in CM and EM, with CD8+ clones in EMRA.

Germline CDR1 is PRHDT and CDR2 is FYEKMQ (reference sequence). The CDR3 totals 15 residues. Trimming took off 2 bases at V and 2 bases at J, with 12 bases between the two ends. The clonotype was recovered from a man between 18 and 35 years old who had mild COVID-19 (a few samples of this study predate the infection). Cell type and time point are not known. This sequence joins TRBV13 and TRBJ1-2; perhaps TRBD1 as D (6 bases). Specimen: PBMCs or a T cell subset sorted from them (not recorded which). Here the CDR3 DNA reads TGTGCCAGCAGCTTAAGCATCACAGGGAACTATGGCTACACCTTC. Translation gives CASSLSITGNYGYTF.